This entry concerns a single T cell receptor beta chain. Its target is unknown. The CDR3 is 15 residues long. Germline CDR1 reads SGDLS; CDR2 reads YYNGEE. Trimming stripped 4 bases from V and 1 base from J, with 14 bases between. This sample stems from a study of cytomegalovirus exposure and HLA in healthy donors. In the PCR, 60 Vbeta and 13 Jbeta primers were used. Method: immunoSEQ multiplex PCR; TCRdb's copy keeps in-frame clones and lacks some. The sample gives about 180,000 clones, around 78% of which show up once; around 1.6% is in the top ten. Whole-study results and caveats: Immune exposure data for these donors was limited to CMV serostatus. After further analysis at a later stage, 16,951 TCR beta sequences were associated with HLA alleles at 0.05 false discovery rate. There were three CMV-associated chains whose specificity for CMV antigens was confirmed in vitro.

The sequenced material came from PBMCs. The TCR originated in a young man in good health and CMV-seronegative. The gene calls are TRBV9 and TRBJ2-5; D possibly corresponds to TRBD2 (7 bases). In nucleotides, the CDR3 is TGTGCCAGCAGCCCAGGGGACTACTCCCAAGAGACCCAGTACTTC. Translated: CASSPGDYSQETQYF.